The following is a TCR beta chain sequence with its context. This clonotype was recorded many times. The clone's antigen remains unknown. Base qualities were left out, and no much larger clone turns up one base away. This specimen comes from a study of T-cell reconstitution after alpha-beta-depleted transplantation in children (dated by TCRdb to 2015 to 2016). Regarding the complete study: Using TCR repertoire profiling, the study quantitatively followed how T-cell immune reconstitution unfolded in children after TCRalphabeta/CD19-depleted allogeneic hematopoietic cell transplantation.

The meaning of the sample's treatment or condition label: allogeneic hematopoietic cell transplantation with graft depleted of TCRalphabeta T cells and CD19 B cells. TCRalphabeta/CD19-depleted allogeneic hematopoietic cell grafts were given to the transplant recipients, all of whom were children. General study outcomes and caveats: Over subsequent months, a decline in hyperexpanded clone frequencies was noted, and after one year, T-cell counts and TCRbeta diversity were mostly ascribed to newly produced T cells. The apparently early recovery of alphabetaT-cell counts about two months after transplant reportedly depended on only several hundred rapidly expanded clones that came from non-depleted graft cells. In some patients, the high TCRbeta diversity seen at day 60 was put down to recipient T cells and intrathymic progenitors that had survived conditioning.

Library generation was performed with PCR. The sequencing machine was an Illumina HiSeq 2500. TCR library preparation used molecular barcoding, with unique molecular identifiers applied to normalize quantification of the TCRbeta repertoire. TCRdb reanalyzed the raw reads on its own, using fastp at Q25 for trimming and MiXCR for clone calling, and kept in-frame beta chains. Entries that share a CDR3 protein sequence are merged under the most common genes and DNA. Across this sample there are around 94,000 distinct CDR3 sequences, with over 6% seen only once. The ten biggest clones cover roughly 17% of the sample. From cysteine to phenylalanine, the CDR3 is 16 amino acids long. Here the CDR3 DNA is all that survives: 48 bases in frame from base 1. Based on the germline V gene, the CDR1 and CDR2 sequences are MNHEY and SVGEGT. V and J are trimmed by 2 bases and 4 bases, and the gene matches miss 7 bases of the junction.

Recombination connected TRBV6-2 or TRBV6-3 to TRBJ2-4; TRBD2 aligns with 8 central bases. This receptor was identified in a boy aged 2 to 10 with acute lymphoblastic leukemia, due to receive a stem cell transplant. Sequenced material: PBMCs, taken before TCRalphabeta/CD19-depleted stem cell transplant. The CDR3 protein sequence reads: CASSYELAGEKNIQYF. Here is the DNA: TGTGCCAGCAGTTACGAGCTAGCGGGTGAGAAAAACATTCAGTACTTC.